The 11 T cell receptor beta chains reported below all come from one sample, sequenced in a study of T cells after yellow fever vaccination. TCRdb re-derived calls from the 5' RACE reads in MiXCR, one entry per CDR3 protein. The table shows around 610,000 distinct CDR3 sequences, with 13% occurring only once. The starting material was PBMCs, obtained on the day of the yellow fever booster vaccination. The receptor source for this set is a man in his thirties or forties who received the YFV17D yellow fever vaccine.

This chain links TRBV12-3 or TRBV12-4 with TRBJ2-1; 14 positions match TRBD2. After removal of 4 bases from V and 3 bases from J, the junction contained 5 bases not matched to a gene. The CDR3 covers 17 residues. CDR3 sequence reads: CASSSGTSGSFYNEQFF. The CDR3 DNA reads TGTGCCAGCAGTTCCGGGACTAGCGGGAGTTTCTACAATGAGCAGTTCTTC.

This rearrangement joins TRBV5-1 to TRBJ2-2; possibly TRBD1 for D (5 bases). The germline CDR1 and CDR2 sequences are SGHRS and YFSETQ. V was cut by 0 bases and J by 4 bases, with 16 bases left in between. The CDR3 extends over 17 amino acids. CDR3 sequence: CASSLADSSIITGELFF. Written as DNA, the CDR3 is TGCGCCAGCAGCTTGGCTGACAGTAGTATTATCACCGGGGAGCTGTTTTTT.

This clonotype was recorded at least ten times. The gene calls are TRBV12-3 or TRBV12-4 and TRBJ2-3; no firm D call. The CDR3 is made up of 12 amino acids. V lost 3 bases to trimming and J lost 4 bases, with 5 bases between them. Written as DNA, the CDR3 is TGTGCCAGCAGTTTTGGAGCAGATACGCAGTATTTT. Amino acid sequence: CASSFGADTQYF.

The chain couples TRBV23-1 to TRBJ2-7, with 13 positions matching TRBD2. TRBV23-1 is identified as an open reading frame with a role that is uncertain. The trim removed 2 bases at V and 11 bases at J, leaving 3 bases unmatched. The CDR3 totals 13 residues. The CDR3 is CASSQRTSGREYF. The CDR3 DNA follows: TGCGCCAGCAGTCAACGGACTAGCGGGAGAGAGTACTTC.

V and J are TRBV7-3 and TRBJ2-7, with 8 bases lining up with TRBD2. Trimming cost V 5 bases and J 6 bases; bases outside gene matches: 9. The CDR3 runs to 14 residues. Germline loops: CDR1 SGHTA, CDR2 FQGTGA. CDR3 sequence (DNA): TGTGCCAGCAGCCCGGGACTAGGGAGTAGCGAGCAGTACTTC. Its protein is CASSPGLGSSEQYF.

This clonotype was detected only a few times. The chain is built from TRBV18 and TRBJ2-2; D possibly corresponds to TRBD2 (6 bases). The CDR3 consists of 15 residues. In germline, CDR1 is KGHSH, CDR2 LQKENI. V was shortened by 7 bases and J by 0 bases, with 12 bases between the two germline ends. CDR3 protein: CASFAGRTNTGELFF. The CDR3 bases are TGTGCCAGCTTCGCGGGACGAACGAACACCGGGGAGCTGTTTTTT.

This clonotype has a handful of counts. This chain connects TRBV5-1 to TRBJ1-2, with a possible D match to TRBD1 (5 bases). Germline loops: CDR1 SGHRS, CDR2 YFSETQ. There are 14 residues in the CDR3. V dropped 4 bases and J dropped 5 bases, with 15 bases sitting between them. In DNA, the CDR3 is TGCGCCAGCAGCGCCGGGACTTTTGATTATGGCTACACCTTC. Translating gives CASSAGTFDYGYTF. The complete variable domain, with remaining parts taken from reference TRBV5-1 and TRBJ1-2, reads KAGVTQTPRYLIKTRGQQVTLSCSPISGHRSVSWYQQTPGQGLQFLFEYFSETQRNKGNFPGRFSGRQFSNSRSEMNVSTLELGDSALYLCASSAGTFDYGYTFGSGTRLTVV.

This clonotype was seen only once. One end of the junction does not line up with germline, which may come from a read error. The genes are TRBV20-1 and TRBJ2-1, with 7 bases lining up with TRBD2. CDR1 and CDR2 from the germline V gene are DFQATT and SNEGSKA (reference sequence). CDR3 size: 16 residues. DNA of the CDR3: TGCAGTGCTAGAGTAGGGCGGGAGTCAAAGTACAATGTGCAGTTCTTC. Translated: CSARVGRESKYNVQFF.

The rearrangement links TRBV7-2 to TRBJ2-7; 8 bases are a match to TRBD2. Per the germline V gene, CDR1 is SGHTA and CDR2 is FQGNSA. Germline trimming cut 3 bases from V and 4 bases from J; bases unmatched to any gene: 8. The CDR3 consists of 15 residues. CDR3 DNA: TGTGCCAGCAGCTTGGCTGCTAGCGGGCCATACGAGCAGTACTTC. This codes for CASSLAASGPYEQYF.

The chain links TRBV12-3 or TRBV12-4 to TRBJ2-1; weak D call: TRBD2 (6 bases). Trimming removed 6 bases from V and 8 bases from J, with 32 bases in between. This CDR3 is 19 amino acids long. The CDR3 DNA follows: TGTGCCAGCAGCTTGGGACTGTTCCCCGGGAGCGCGGCGGGTGATGAGCAGTTCTTC. Translating it yields CASSLGLFPGSAAGDEQFF.

This chain joins TRBV19 and TRBJ1-2; the D gene is possibly TRBD1 (6 bases). The CDR3 spans 12 residues. Per the germline V gene, CDR1 is LNHDA and CDR2 is SQIVND (reference sequence). Trimming took 7 bases from V and 7 from J, leaving 13 bases between them. CDR3 nucleotides: TGTGCCAGTAATCAGGGGCATGCTGGCTACACCTTC. Amino acid sequence: CASNQGHAGYTF. Drawing the rest from reference TRBV19 and TRBJ1-2, the complete variable domain is DGGITQSPKYLFRKEGQNVTLSCEQNLNHDAMYWYRQDPGQGLRLIYYSQIVNDFQKGDIAEGYSVSREKKESFPLTVTSAQKNPTAFYLCASNQGHAGYTFGSGTRLTVV.